What follows are 17 T cell receptor beta chains derived from one specimen sequenced in a study of human T cells and chemical hapten exposure. Indicated time point: patch test 1, 2 weeks after DPC sensitization. Treatment specified: therapeutic diphenylcyclopropenone sensitization with weekly scalp DPC. TCRdb re-called the RACE reads through MiXCR, storing one row per CDR3 protein. The table lists about 120,000 distinct CDR3 sequences, roughly 13% of them singletons. Sequenced here: whole blood, sampled in connection with sensitization to the hapten diphenylcyclopropenone (DPC). The source is a man between 18 and 35 years old with alopecia areata. Some clones in this sample may be carry-over from other donors' samples.

This clonotype was counted a few times. This rearrangement joins TRBV6-2 or TRBV6-3 to TRBJ2-3; 13 bases align to TRBD2. CDR1 and CDR2 from the germline V gene are MNHEY and SVGEGT. V gave up 6 bases and J gave up 4 bases; unmatched junction bases: 7. The CDR3 runs 16 residues. The CDR3 loop reads CASSQTSGGISDTQYF. The CDR3 DNA follows: TGTGCCAGCAGCCAGACTAGCGGGGGGATCTCAGATACGCAGTATTTT.

For this clonotype: An end of the junction does not agree with germline; a read error may underlie this. This sequence joins TRBV20-1 and TRBJ2-5; D possibly corresponds to TRBD2 (6 bases). The V gene's germline CDR1 is DFQATT and CDR2 SNEGSKA (reference sequence). The CDR3 covers 12 residues. In nucleotides, the CDR3 is TGCAGTGCGACCGGGAGCAAAGAAACCCAGTACTTC. Amino acid sequence: CSATGSKETQYF.

The rearrangement joins TRBV20-1 to TRBJ2-7, with D perhaps TRBD1 or TRBD2 (5 bases each). The V gene lost 7 bases and the J gene lost 3 bases, with 16 bases spanning the gap. In germline, CDR1 is DFQATT, CDR2 SNEGSKA (reference sequence). The CDR3 consists of 13 residues. The CDR3 DNA sequence: TGCAGTGTTGAGGGACCTCTAGGCTACGAGCAGTACTTC. Protein: CSVEGPLGYEQYF.

This clonotype showed up just a few times. The J gene is TRBJ1-3, the V gene TRBV6-2 or TRBV6-3; unclear D gene. The CDR3 length is 13 residues. Germline V lookup: CDR1 MNHEY, CDR2 SVGEGT. V was shortened by 2 bases and J by 4 bases, with 6 bases between the two germline ends. The CDR3 here is CASSYEYGNTIYF. CDR3 nucleotides: TGTGCCAGCAGTTACGAGTACGGAAACACCATATATTTT.

The CDR3 nucleotides read TGTGCCAGCAGTTACTCGGATAGCGGCAATGAGCAGTTCTTC. It codes for CASSYSDSGNEQFF. The gene calls are TRBV6-5 and TRBJ2-1; maybe TRBD2 (6 bases). Trimming removed 0 bases at V and 6 bases at J, with 9 bases between. This CDR3 has 14 residues. The germline gives CDR1 MNHEY, CDR2 SVGAGI.

This clonotype was observed many times. This chain uses TRBV18 with TRBJ2-4; D gene uncertain. V gave up 1 base and J gave up 0 bases, with 10 bases separating them. The CDR3 is 16 amino acids. Germline CDR1 is KGHSH and CDR2 is LQKENI. CDR3 bases: TGTGCCAGCTCACCACGGGTCAATATAGCCAAAAACATTCAGTACTTC. It is translated as CASSPRVNIAKNIQYF.

A few counts support this clonotype. V usage is TRBV19 and J usage is TRBJ1-2; 7 bases match TRBD1. The V gene end was trimmed by 3 bases and the J gene end by 0 bases; junction bases not matched to a gene: 4. The CDR3 extends over 15 amino acids. Germline V gene lookup returns CDR1 LNHDA and CDR2 SQIVND (reference sequence). This chain's CDR3 is CASSMFGTANYGYTF. Written as DNA, the CDR3 is TGTGCCAGTAGTATGTTCGGGACAGCTAACTATGGCTACACCTTC.

This clonotype has a single count. CDR3 bases: TGCGCCAGCAGCCAAGGACGGTCCAGGGCAACCTACGAGCAGTACTTC. Translation: CASSQGRSRATYEQYF. This chain connects TRBV4-3 to TRBJ2-7, with D maybe TRBD1 (5 bases). In germline, CDR1 is LGHNA, CDR2 YSLEER. The CDR3 sequence is 16 residues long. V was cut by 1 base and J by 2 bases, with 15 bases left in between.

This clonotype has only a few counts. The chain carries TRBV7-9 and TRBJ2-2; 12 bases agree with TRBD1. The germline gives CDR1 SEHNR, CDR2 FQNEAQ (reference sequence). This CDR3 comprises 20 residues. V shed 6 bases, J shed 1 base, and the junction held 15 bases outside the gene matches. The CDR3 loop is CASRRPPGQGARRNTGELFF. In DNA, the CDR3 is TGTGCCAGCAGGCGACCCCCGGGACAGGGGGCGCGACGGAACACCGGGGAGCTGTTTTTT. Full variable domain (remainder filled in from reference TRBV7-9 and TRBJ2-2): DTGVSQNPRHKITKRGQNVTFRCDPISEHNRLYWYRQTLGQGPEFLTYFQNEAQLEKSRLLSDRFSAERPKGSFSTLEIQRTEQGDSAMYLCASRRPPGQGARRNTGELFFGEGSRLTVL.

This clonotype was recorded a few times. The chain combines TRBV5-4 with TRBJ2-3; 7 positions match TRBD1. In germline, CDR1 is SGHNT, CDR2 YYREEE (reference sequence). This CDR3 region has 15 residues. The V segment lost 4 bases and the J segment 7 bases; nucleotides outside the gene matches: 12. CDR3 nucleotide sequence: TGTGCCAGCAGCATCGACAGGGATGCAGGGAATACGCAGTATTTT. It specifies CASSIDRDAGNTQYF.

The rearrangement links TRBV6-5 to TRBJ2-2; TRBD1 aligns across 8 bases. The length of the CDR3 is 16 residues. Trimming cost V 4 bases and J 1 base; bases outside gene matches: 5. Germline loops: CDR1 MNHEY, CDR2 SVGAGI. The CDR3 sequence: CASSSGQGKNTGELFF. In nucleotides, the CDR3 is TGTGCCAGCAGTTCTGGACAGGGAAAGAACACCGGGGAGCTGTTTTTT.

This clonotype has a handful of counts. The chain uses TRBV11-3 and TRBJ2-5, with 8 bases matching TRBD1. The germline gives CDR1 SGHNT, CDR2 YENEEA. V trimming: 5 bases; J trimming: 5 bases; junction bases outside the gene matches: 7. There are 14 residues in the CDR3. The CDR3 spells CASSPGQGVETQYF. The CDR3 region has the DNA TGTGCCAGCAGCCCCGGACAGGGCGTGGAGACCCAGTACTTC. Complete variable domain (other parts from reference TRBV11-3 and TRBJ2-5): EAGVVQSPRYKIIEKKQPVAFWCNPISGHNTLYWYLQNLGQGPELLIRYENEEAVDDSQLPKDRFSAERLKGVDSTLKIQPAELGDSAVYLCASSPGQGVETQYFGPGTRLLVL.

The chain links TRBV19 to TRBJ2-7; TRBD1 agrees at 10 bases. The germline CDR1 and CDR2 sequences are LNHDA and SQIVND (reference sequence). Trimming at V came to 5 bases and at J to 6 bases, leaving 4 bases not matched to a gene. CDR3 length: 13 residues. The CDR3 coding sequence is TGTGCCAGTAGTGCGGGACAGGGGTCCGAGCAGTACGTC. It yields the protein CASSAGQGSEQYV.

Many counts were recorded for this clonotype. The rearrangement links TRBV6-5 to TRBJ2-6; the match to TRBD1 covers 8 bases. The CDR3 has 15 amino acids. Trimming at V came to 4 bases and at J to 7 bases, leaving 6 bases not matched to a gene. Germline V gene sequence: CDR1 MNHEY, CDR2 SVGAGI. CDR3 loop: CASSSGQVVANVLTF. The CDR3 region has the DNA TGTGCCAGCAGTTCGGGACAGGTAGTCGCCAACGTCCTGACTTTC.

The chain has TRBV6-6 and TRBJ2-2, with D possibly being TRBD2 (6 bases). The CDR3 sequence is 16 residues long. Germline CDR1 is MNHNY and CDR2 is SVGAGI (reference sequence). V was pared by 5 bases and J by 4 bases, with 17 bases between. The CDR3 reads CASSDPVGGSTGELFF. Written as DNA, the CDR3 is TGTGCCAGCAGTGACCCCGTTGGGGGGAGCACCGGGGAGCTGTTTTTT.

This clonotype appeared a few times. V and J are TRBV6-5 and TRBJ2-1, with 7 bases that match TRBD2. Looked up from germline, CDR1 is MNHEY and CDR2 is SVGAGI. V was clipped by 6 bases and J by 0 bases; unmatched bases: 8. This CDR3 region has 16 residues. Written as DNA, the CDR3 is TGTGCCAGCAGCAGATTAGCGGGTAGCTCCTACAATGAGCAGTTCTTC. It translates to CASSRLAGSSYNEQFF.

This clonotype has only a few counts. The rearrangement links TRBV12-3 or TRBV12-4 to TRBJ1-5; perhaps TRBD1 as D (5 bases). The CDR3 loop spans 16 amino acids. With 3 bases removed from V and 3 bases from J, the gap between germline ends came to 15 bases. DNA of the CDR3: TGTGCCAGCAGTTTTGGGGGATACTCACTCAATCAGCCCCAGCATTTT. Amino acid sequence: CASSFGGYSLNQPQHF.